The entry below describes one T cell receptor (beta chain). Its antigen is currently unknown. Assay used: immunoSEQ multiplex PCR; TCRdb lists only in-frame clones, some missing. The data show about 57,000 clones, under 85% seen once. In germline, CDR1 is SGHNT, CDR2 YENEEA. This CDR3 contains 13 residues. V was clipped by 3 bases and J by 8 bases, with 10 bases between them. These data originate in a study of vaccination effects on CD4 cells after COVID-19. Whole-study context: With the ViraFEST assay, the study expanded antigen-specific CD4+ T cells using viral peptide pools, then sequenced them.

Culture proceeded for about ten days, and CD4+ T cells were then isolated. Every participant took two doses of the BNT162b2 or mRNA-1273 vaccine. Vaccine recipients lacked prior SARS-CoV-2 infection and had negative nucleocapsid antibodies. Half of the medium was exchanged for IL-2 medium on both days 3 and 7. The material was CD4+ T cells from PBMCs cultured without peptide, obtained after COVID-19 vaccination. The source is a human donor who received a COVID-19 vaccine. The gene calls are TRBV11-3 and TRBJ2-2, with D unclear. The CDR3 sequence is CASSFYPGGELFF. In nucleotides, the CDR3 is TGTGCCAGCAGCTTCTACCCCGGGGGGGAGCTGTTTTTT.